This T cell receptor (beta chain) was sequenced during a study of blood T cell repertoires in COVID-19 (TCRdb year 2020). Context from the whole study: Collaborator samples came from the United States, Italy and Spain and covered acute and convalescent phases of COVID-19. The prospective study material was composed of cDNA or gDNA derived from T cells, B-cell-depleted T cells, or PBMCs. Subjects who had been exposed to COVID-19, were actively infected with it, or had recovered from it provided the deeply sampled blood TCRbeta repertoires that made up the dataset. A freely available public database, intended as a resource for researchers studying the immune response to SARS-CoV-2, is where the repertoires were released. Samples were obtained from the ongoing ImmuneRACE study (first 160 participants) and from 1,254 subjects provided by 6 global collaborators. Sample metadata almost always included a de-identified subject ID, COVID-19 status, age in years and sex. Where available, HLA class I and class II types were taken from metadata supplied by the sample provider and were not determined by assay-based typing. Study-level results and caveats: Clinical and demographic metadata were provided uncurated, with the amount varying by source and participant.

A single count supports this clone. Its antigen is currently not known. Base qualities are not recorded, but no much larger clone differs from it by a single base. The immunoSEQ Assay, a bias-controlled multiplex PCR, was used to amplify TCRbeta CDR3 regions from genomic DNA. In the authors' own workflow: The number of nucleated cells in each sample was estimated from the amplification of reference gene primers within the assay. Sequence reads were collapsed and filtered to measure the absolute abundance of every unique TCRbeta CDR3 rearrangement. For each sample, productive Simpson clonality was calculated as the square root of Simpson's diversity index over productive rearrangements. TCRdb obtained this table from immuneACCESS and retained in-frame rearrangements with V and J assigned. These tables miss some clones; where compared with another copy, unresolved V genes account for less than half of the shortfall, and the remainder is unexplained. That table furnishes V, J and clone size, whereas the DNA furnished D and trimming. The sample contains about 140,000 clones, about nine tenths of them found a single time. Together, the top ten hold 11% of the sample.

For CDR1 and CDR2, the germline V gene lists SGHVS and FQNEAQ. Between the V and J ends, shortened by 2 bases and 8 bases respectively, the junction contains 9 bases. The CDR3 contains 12 residues, cysteine and phenylalanine counted. Left in the record is the CDR3 DNA by itself, 36 bases read in frame from the first base. Collaborating institutions collected whole blood in K2EDTA tubes following their own protocols. For TCRbeta analysis, collaborators shipped samples as frozen whole blood, isolated PBMCs, or DNA extracted from either of those sample types. The sequenced sample was peripheral blood. The chain links TRBV7-8 with TRBJ1-2; perhaps TRBD1 is the D gene, with 5 bases matching. The sequence came from an elderly woman with acute or convalescent COVID-19. The CDR3 region: CASSLQGGGYTF. The DNA sequence reads TGTGCCAGCAGCTTACAGGGAGGAGGCTACACCTTC. With all but the CDR3 taken from the reference TRBV7-8 and TRBJ1-2 genes, the full variable domain is: GAGVSQSPRYKVAKRGQDVALRCDPISGHVSLFWYQQALGQGPEFLTYFQNEAQLDKSGLPSDRFFAERPEGSVSTLKIQRTQQEDSAVYLCASSLQGGGYTFGSGTRLTVV.